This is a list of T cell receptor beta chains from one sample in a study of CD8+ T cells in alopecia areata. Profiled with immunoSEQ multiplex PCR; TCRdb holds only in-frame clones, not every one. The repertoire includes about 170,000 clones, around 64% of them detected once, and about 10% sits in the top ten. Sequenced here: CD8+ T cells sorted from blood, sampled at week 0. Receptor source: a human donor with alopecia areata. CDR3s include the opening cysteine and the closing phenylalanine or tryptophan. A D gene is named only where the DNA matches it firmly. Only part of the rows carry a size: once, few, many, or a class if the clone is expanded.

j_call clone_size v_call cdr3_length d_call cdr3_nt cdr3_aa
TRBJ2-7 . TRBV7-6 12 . TGTGCCAGCAGCCCAGATGGCCTAGGGCAGTACTTC CASSPDGLGQYF
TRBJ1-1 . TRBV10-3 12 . TGTGCCATCAGCCCGGCACAGGGAGAAGCTTTCTTT CAISPAQGEAFF
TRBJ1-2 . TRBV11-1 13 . TGTGCCAGCAGCCCTAGAGCCAGCTATGGCTACACCTTC CASSPRASYGYTF
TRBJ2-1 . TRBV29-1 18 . TGCAGCGTTGAAGATGAGTTGGGCGATTCAGGGGACTACAATGAGCAGTTCTTC CSVEDELGDSGDYNEQFF
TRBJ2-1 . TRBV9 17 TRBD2 TGTGCCAGCAGCCCCGATAGCGGGGGGGCCCCCTACAATGAGCAGTTCTTC CASSPDSGGAPYNEQFF
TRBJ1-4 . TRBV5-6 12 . TGTGCCAGCAGCTCTTTTAATGAAAAACTGTTTTTT CASSSFNEKLFF
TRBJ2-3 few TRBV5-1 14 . TGCGCCAGCAGCTTGGAACGGGGTCCAGATACGCAGTATTTT CASSLERGPDTQYF
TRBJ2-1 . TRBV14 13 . TGTGCCAGCAGCCCCTTCGGAGGCACTGAGCAGTTCTTC CASSPFGGTEQFF
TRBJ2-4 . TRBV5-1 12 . TGCGCCAGCAGCTTGGGAGGACAGTATCAGTACTTC CASSLGGQYQYF
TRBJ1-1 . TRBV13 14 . TGTGCCAGCAGCTTAGGAGGTTTGAACACTGAAGCTTTCTTT CASSLGGLNTEAFF
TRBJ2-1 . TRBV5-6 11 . TGTGCCAGCACGCTTGTAGGTGAGCAGTTCTTC CASTLVGEQFF
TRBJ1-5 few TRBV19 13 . TGTGCCAGTAGCTCTGCCATCAATCAGCCCCAGCATTTT CASSSAINQPQHF
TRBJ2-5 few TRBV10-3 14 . TGTGCCATCAGTGATTCCAGGGCCGCCCGAACCCAGTACTTC CAISDSRAARTQYF
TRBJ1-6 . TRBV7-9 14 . TGTGCCAGCAGGTTTGCGGAAGCCGCTTCACCCCTCCACTTT CASRFAEAASPLHF
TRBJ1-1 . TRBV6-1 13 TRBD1 TGTGCCAGCAGTGGTACAGGGGTTCTTGAAGCTTTCTTT CASSGTGVLEAFF
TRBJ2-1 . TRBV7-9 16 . TGTGCCAGCAGACACAGAGACAGGAGCTCCTACAATGAGCAGTTCTTC CASRHRDRSSYNEQFF
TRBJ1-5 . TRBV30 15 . TGTGCCTGGAGTGCCTCGGGAGGGGTAGGACAGCCCCAGCATTTT CAWSASGGVGQPQHF
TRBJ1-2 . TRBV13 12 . TGTGCCAGCAGCCGAGGCGGGGATGGCTACACCTTC CASSRGGDGYTF
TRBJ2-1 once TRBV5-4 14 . TGTGCCAGCAGCTTGGGGAAGGGGCTCGATGAGCAGTTCTTC CASSLGKGLDEQFF
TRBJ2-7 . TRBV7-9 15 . TGTGCCAGCAGCTCACTTGGGACCTCTCTCAACGAGCAGTACTTC CASSSLGTSLNEQYF
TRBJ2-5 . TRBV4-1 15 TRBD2 TGCGCCAGCAGCCAAGATCGGGGGGGCGGGGAGACCCAGTACTTC CASSQDRGGGETQYF
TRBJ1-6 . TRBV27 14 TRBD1 TGTGCCAGCAGTTTTTCAGGGGGTGGTTCACCCCTCCACTTT CASSFSGGGSPLHF